This TCR beta chain was captured in a study of spatial heterogeneity in lung cancer (dated by TCRdb to about 2019). Concerning the study at large: Beta-chain transcripts were consistently detected in greater numbers than alpha-chain transcripts, which likely reflected higher beta-chain transcript abundance. In the raw uncorrected reads, each unique combination of TCR and UMI appeared on average more than ten times. In non-small cell lung cancer, the study made a quantitative comparison of TCR alpha and beta repertoires among multiple tumor regions, matched nontumor lung and blood. The study linked features of the TCR repertoire to counts of nonsynonymous mutations, which were determined by whole-exome sequencing of tumor tissue. Both alpha and beta chains were TCR-sequenced in approximately 200 tumor regions, approximately 68 matched nontumor lung samples and roughly 54 PBMC samples obtained at surgery.

Overall results and qualifications from the work: Confirming at a functional level the hypothesis that regional TCRs recognize regional mutations was considered to require additional single-cell paired TCR alpha and beta sequencing. Ubiquitous expanded tumor TCRs showed up in blood more often at tumor resection than at routine follow-up.

The meaning of the sample's time point label: sample taken at primary tumor resection. Whole RNA extracted from tumor and nontumor lung tissue, or from cryopreserved PBMC samples, was used for TCR sequencing without cell sorting. Samples were obtained from around 72 patients with early-stage, untreated non-small cell lung cancer from the lung TRACERx cohort. Patients were selected for TCR sequencing only if sufficient RNA was available from at least two tumor regions. The library was made by 5' RACE. Sequencing was performed on a NextSeq 500. The TCR library protocol attached a unique molecular identifier to each TCR cDNA molecule to allow correction of PCR and sequencing errors. In the authors' own workflow: Decombinator tools were used for TCR identification, UMI-based error correction and CDR3 extraction. Expanded TCRs were defined as those above a frequency of 2 per 1,000, corresponding to the top 1% of the tumor frequency distribution. Rényi diversity was computed with the R vegan package after subsampling each repertoire 100 times to 5,000 TCRs. CDR3 similarity networks were built from amino acid triplet string-kernel similarity, with CDR3s being connected when pairwise similarity was above 0.82. TCRdb reprocessing: public reads trimmed at Q25 with fastp, clones called with MiXCR, in-frame beta chains kept. Records with the same CDR3 protein are collapsed into one entry carrying the most frequent genes and DNA. The V and J calls come from TCRdb's annotation, not from the publication. The table for this sample lists approximately 40,000 distinct CDR3 sequences; around 7.5% of them were counted only once. The top ten clones comprise roughly 28% of the sample.

A few counts support this clonotype. There is no known antigen for this receptor. No much larger clone exists at a distance of one base, and base qualities are not known. The sample consisted of PBMCs, taken at surgery. The TCR comes from a male donor with early-stage non-small cell lung cancer.

The nucleotide sequence is given as TGCGCCAGCAGCCAGGACAGACTTAATGAGCAGTTCTTC. This gives the protein CASSQDRLNEQFF. In this chain, TRBV5-1 is recombined with TRBJ2-1; the D gene is perhaps TRBD1, on 6 matching bases. Inclusive of the bounding cysteine and phenylalanine, the CDR3 is 13 residues long. The DNA shown is the 39-base CDR3, in frame from base 1. V is pared back by 4 bases and J by 7 bases, with 12 bases lying between the germline termini. Via the germline V gene, CDR1 is SGHRS and CDR2 YFSETQ.